This T cell receptor (beta chain) was obtained from a study of T cell changes during pregnancy in multiple sclerosis. Using immunoSEQ multiplex PCR, the repertoire was profiled, and TCRdb retains in-frame clones only, with some absent. The data contain some 80,000 clones, 70% to 90% of them singletons. This CDR3 spans 12 amino acids. Germline trimming cut 11 bases from V and 4 bases from J; bases unmatched to any gene: 5. Germline CDR1 and CDR2: LNHDA and SQIVND (reference sequence). This sequence joins TRBV19 and TRBJ2-1; 7 bases are shared with TRBD1. Specimen: peripheral blood, collected in the first trimester of pregnancy. The sequence derives from a female donor in good health, enrolled as a control in a pregnancy study. CDR3 sequence (DNA): TGTGCCGTAGGACAGGAGTACAATGAGCAGTTCTTC. Its translation is CAVGQEYNEQFF. Full variable domain (rest looked up from reference TRBV19 and TRBJ2-1): DGGITQSPKYLFRKEGQNVTLSCEQNLNHDAMYWYRQDPGQGLRLIYYSQIVNDFQKGDIAEGYSVSREKKESFPLTVTSAQKNPTAFYLCAVGQEYNEQFFGPGTRLTVL.